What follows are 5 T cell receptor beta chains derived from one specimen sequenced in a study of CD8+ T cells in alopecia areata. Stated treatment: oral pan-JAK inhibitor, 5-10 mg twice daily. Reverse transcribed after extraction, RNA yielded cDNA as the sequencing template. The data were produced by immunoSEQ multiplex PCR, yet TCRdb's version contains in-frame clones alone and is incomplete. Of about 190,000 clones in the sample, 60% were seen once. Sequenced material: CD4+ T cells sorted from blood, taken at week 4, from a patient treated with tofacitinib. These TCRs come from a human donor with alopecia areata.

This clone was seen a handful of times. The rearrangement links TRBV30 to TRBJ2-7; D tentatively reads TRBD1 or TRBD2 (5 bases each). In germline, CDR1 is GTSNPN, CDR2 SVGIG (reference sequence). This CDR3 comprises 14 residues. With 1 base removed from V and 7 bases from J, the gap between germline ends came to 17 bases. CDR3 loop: CAWSDLGTGWEQYF. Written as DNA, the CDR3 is TGTGCCTGGAGTGACCTAGGGACCGGATGGGAGCAGTACTTC.

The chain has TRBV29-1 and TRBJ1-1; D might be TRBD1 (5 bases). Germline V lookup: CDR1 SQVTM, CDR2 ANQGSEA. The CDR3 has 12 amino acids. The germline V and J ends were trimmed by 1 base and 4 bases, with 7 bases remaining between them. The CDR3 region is CSVEVGGTEAFF. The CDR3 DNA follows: TGCAGCGTTGAAGTGGGGGGCACTGAAGCTTTCTTT.

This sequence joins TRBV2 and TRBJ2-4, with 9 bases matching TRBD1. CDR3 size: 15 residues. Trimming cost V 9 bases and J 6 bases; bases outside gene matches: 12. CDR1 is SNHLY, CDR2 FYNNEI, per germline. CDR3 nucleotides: TGTGCCAGTAGCGTGCTTGGACAGGGGCGAAACATTCAGTACTTC. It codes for CASSVLGQGRNIQYF. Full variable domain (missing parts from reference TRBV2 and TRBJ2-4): EPEVTQTPSHQVTQMGQEVILRCVPISNHLYFYWYRQILGQKVEFLVSFYNNEISEKSEIFDDQFSVERPDGSNFTLKIRSTKLEDSAMYFCASSVLGQGRNIQYFGAGTRLSVL.

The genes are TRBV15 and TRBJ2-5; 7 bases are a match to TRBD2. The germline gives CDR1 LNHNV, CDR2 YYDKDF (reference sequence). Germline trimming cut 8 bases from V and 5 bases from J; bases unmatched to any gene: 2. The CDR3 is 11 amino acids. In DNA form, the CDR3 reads TGTGCCACCCTGGGGGGGGAGACCCAGTACTTC. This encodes CATLGGETQYF.

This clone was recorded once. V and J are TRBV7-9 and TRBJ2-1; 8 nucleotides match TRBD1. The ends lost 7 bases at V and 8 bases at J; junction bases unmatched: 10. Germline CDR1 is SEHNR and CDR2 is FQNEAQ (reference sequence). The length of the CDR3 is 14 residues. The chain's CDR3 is CASTTAGGLDEQFF. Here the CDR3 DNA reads TGTGCCAGCACGACGGCAGGGGGCTTGGATGAGCAGTTCTTC.